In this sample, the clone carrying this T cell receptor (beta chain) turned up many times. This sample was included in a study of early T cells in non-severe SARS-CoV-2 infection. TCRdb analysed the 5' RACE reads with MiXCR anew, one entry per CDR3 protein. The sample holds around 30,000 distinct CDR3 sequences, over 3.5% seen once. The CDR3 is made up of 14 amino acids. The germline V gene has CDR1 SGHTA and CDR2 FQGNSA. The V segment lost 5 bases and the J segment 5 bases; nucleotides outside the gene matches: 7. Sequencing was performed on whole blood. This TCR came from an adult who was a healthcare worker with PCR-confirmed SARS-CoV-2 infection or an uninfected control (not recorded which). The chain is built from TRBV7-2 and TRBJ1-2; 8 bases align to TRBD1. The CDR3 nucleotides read TGTGCCAGCAGCCAGAACACAGGGGGATATGGCTACACCTTC. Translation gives CASSQNTGGYGYTF.